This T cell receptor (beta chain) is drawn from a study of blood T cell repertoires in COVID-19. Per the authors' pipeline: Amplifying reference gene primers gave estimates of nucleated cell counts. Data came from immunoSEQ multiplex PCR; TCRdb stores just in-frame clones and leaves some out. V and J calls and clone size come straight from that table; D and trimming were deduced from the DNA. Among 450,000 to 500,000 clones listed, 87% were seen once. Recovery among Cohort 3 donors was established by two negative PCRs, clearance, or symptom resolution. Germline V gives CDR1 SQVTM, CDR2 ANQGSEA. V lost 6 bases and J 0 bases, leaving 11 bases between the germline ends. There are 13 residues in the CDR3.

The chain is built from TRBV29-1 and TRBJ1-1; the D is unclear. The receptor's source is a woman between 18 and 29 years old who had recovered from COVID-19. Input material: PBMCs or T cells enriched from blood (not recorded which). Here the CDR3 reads CSVFEVMNTEAFF. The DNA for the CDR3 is TGCAGCGTATTCGAGGTAATGAACACTGAAGCTTTCTTT. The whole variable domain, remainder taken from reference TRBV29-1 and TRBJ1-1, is SAVISQKPSRDICQRGTSLTIQCQVDSQVTMMFWYRQQPGQSLTLIATANQGSEATYESGFVIDKFPISRPNLTFSTLTVSNMSPEDSSIYLCSVFEVMNTEAFFGQGTRLTVV.